The TCR beta chain described here comes from a study of shared clonotypes between healthy human individuals. Study-level information: Each donor's CD8 memory used one plate, CD8 naive two, each CD4 subset three.

The CDR3 is made up of 18 amino acids. CDR1 and CDR2 (germline): SGHAT, FQNNGV. The V segment lost 5 bases and the J segment 5 bases; nucleotides outside the gene matches: 13. For this clone: The target antigen is unknown.

Findings and caveats of the study: Rarefaction exposed incomplete sorted-subset sequencing despite large depth.

Authors' methods: Junction-only sequences without quality scores were provided by ImmunoSEQ, so filtering was different. The data were produced by immunoSEQ multiplex PCR, yet TCRdb's version contains in-frame clones alone and is incomplete. V, J and clone size were drawn from that table, and D and trimming were deduced from the DNA. Here the sample spans about 2.2 million clones, under 95% being singletons. Naive CD8 isolation took CD45RO-negative cells positively selected for CCR7 and excluded terminally differentiated effector memory CD45RA+ cells. Each sample came from a Caucasian adult donor living in Nashville, Tennessee.

The chain employs TRBV11-2 and TRBJ2-2; TRBD2 matches at 11 bases. The sequenced sample was naive CD8+ T cells from PBMCs. The clonotype was recovered from a man between 18 and 29 years old in good health. Some clones in this sample may be carry-over from other donors' samples. CDR3: CASSRTDSGRARTGELFF. The DNA for the CDR3 is TGTGCCAGCAGCCGAACGGATAGCGGGAGGGCCCGTACCGGGGAGCTGTTTTTT. The full variable domain, its missing parts supplied by reference TRBV11-2 and TRBJ2-2, is EAGVAQSPRYKIIEKRQSVAFWCNPISGHATLYWYQQILGQGPKLLIQFQNNGVVDDSQLPKDRFSAERLKGVDSTLKIQPAKLEDSAVYLCASSRTDSGRARTGELFFGEGSRLTVL.